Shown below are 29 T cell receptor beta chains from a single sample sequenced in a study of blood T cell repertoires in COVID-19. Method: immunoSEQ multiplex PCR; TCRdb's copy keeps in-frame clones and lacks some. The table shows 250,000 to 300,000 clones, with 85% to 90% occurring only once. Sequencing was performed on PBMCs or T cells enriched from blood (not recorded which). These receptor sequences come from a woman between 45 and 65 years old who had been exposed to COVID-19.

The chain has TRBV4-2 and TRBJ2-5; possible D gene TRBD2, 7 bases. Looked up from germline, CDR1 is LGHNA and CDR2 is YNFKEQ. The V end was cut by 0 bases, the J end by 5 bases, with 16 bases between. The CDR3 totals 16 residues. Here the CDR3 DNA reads TGTGCCAGCAGCCAAGAGACTAGCTCTAGGGGGGAGACCCAGTACTTC. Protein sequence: CASSQETSSRGETQYF.

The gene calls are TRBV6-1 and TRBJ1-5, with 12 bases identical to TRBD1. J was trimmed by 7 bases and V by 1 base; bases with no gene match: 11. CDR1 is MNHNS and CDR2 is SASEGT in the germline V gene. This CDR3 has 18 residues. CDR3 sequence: CASSEGWDRGLVRQPQHF. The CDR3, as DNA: TGTGCCAGCAGTGAAGGTTGGGACAGGGGGCTGGTACGGCAGCCCCAGCATTTT.

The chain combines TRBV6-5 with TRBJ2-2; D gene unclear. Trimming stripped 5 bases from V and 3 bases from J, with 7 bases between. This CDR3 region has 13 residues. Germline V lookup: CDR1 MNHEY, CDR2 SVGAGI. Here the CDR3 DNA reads TGTGCCAGCAGTCCCACTTACACCGGGGAGCTGTTTTTT. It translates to CASSPTYTGELFF.

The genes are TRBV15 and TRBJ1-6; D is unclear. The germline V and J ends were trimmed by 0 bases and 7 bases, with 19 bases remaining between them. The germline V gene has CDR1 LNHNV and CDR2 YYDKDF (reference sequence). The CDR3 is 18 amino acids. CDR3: CATSRESVYSNKNSPLHF. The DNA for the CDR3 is TGTGCCACCAGCAGAGAGTCCGTTTACAGTAACAAGAATTCACCCCTCCACTTT.

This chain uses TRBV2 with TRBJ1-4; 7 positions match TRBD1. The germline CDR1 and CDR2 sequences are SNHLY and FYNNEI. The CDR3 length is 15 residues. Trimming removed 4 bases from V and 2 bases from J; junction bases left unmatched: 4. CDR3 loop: CASSARGPTNEKLFF. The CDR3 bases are TGTGCCAGCAGTGCTAGGGGGCCTACTAATGAAAAACTGTTTTTT.

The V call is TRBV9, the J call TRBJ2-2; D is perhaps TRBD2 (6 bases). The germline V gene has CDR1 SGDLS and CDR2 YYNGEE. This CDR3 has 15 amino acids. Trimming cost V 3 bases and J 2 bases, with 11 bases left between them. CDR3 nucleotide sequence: TGTGCCAGCAGCGGACCGGGAGTAAACACCGGGGAGCTGTTTTTT. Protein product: CASSGPGVNTGELFF.

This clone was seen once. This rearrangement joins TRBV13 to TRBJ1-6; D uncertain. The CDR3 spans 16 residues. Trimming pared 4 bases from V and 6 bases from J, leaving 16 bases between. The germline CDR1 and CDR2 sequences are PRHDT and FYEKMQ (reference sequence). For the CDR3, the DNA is TGTGCCAGCAGCTCTAGACCAAACCAAATTAATTCACCCCTCCACTTT. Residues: CASSSRPNQINSPLHF.

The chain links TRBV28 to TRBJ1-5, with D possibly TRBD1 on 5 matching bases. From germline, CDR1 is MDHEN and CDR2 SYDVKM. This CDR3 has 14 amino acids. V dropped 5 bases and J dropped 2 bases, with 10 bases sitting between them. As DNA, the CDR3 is TGTGCCAGCAGTATGACGGGGGGCAATCAGCCCCAGCATTTT. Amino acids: CASSMTGGNQPQHF.

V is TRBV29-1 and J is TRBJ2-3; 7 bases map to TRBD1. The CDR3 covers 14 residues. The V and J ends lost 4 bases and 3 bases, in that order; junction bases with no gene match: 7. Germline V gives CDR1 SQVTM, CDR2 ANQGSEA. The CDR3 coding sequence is TGCAGCGTTGCCCCGGGACAGTTGACAGATACGCAGTATTTT. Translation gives CSVAPGQLTDTQYF.

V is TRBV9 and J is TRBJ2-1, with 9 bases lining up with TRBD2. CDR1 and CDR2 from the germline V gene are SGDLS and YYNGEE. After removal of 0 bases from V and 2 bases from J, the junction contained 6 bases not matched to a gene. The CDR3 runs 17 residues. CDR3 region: CASSVDRGGVPYNEQFF. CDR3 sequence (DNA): TGTGCCAGCAGCGTAGATCGCGGGGGGGTCCCCTACAATGAGCAGTTCTTC.

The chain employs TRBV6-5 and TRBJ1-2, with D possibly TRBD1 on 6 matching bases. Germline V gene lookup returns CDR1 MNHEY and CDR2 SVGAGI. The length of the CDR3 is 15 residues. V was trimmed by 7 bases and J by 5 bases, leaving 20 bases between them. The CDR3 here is CASKNPLGGVYGYTF. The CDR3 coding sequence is TGTGCCAGCAAGAACCCCTTAGGGGGGGTTTATGGCTACACCTTC.

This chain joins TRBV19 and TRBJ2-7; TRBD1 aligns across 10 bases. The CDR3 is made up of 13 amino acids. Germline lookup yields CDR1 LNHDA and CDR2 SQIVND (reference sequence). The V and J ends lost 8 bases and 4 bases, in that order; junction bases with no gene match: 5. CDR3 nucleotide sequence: TGTGCCAGTTCGGACAGGGGGGAATACGAGCAGTACTTC. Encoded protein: CASSDRGEYEQYF. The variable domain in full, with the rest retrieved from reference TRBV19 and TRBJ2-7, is DGGITQSPKYLFRKEGQNVTLSCEQNLNHDAMYWYRQDPGQGLRLIYYSQIVNDFQKGDIAEGYSVSREKKESFPLTVTSAQKNPTAFYLCASSDRGEYEQYFGPGTRLTVT.

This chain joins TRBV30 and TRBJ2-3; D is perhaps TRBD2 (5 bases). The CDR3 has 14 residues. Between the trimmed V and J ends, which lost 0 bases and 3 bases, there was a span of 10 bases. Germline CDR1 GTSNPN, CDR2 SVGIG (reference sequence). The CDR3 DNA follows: TGTGCCTGGAGTGTAGATTCGGGGACAGATACGCAGTATTTT. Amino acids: CAWSVDSGTDTQYF.

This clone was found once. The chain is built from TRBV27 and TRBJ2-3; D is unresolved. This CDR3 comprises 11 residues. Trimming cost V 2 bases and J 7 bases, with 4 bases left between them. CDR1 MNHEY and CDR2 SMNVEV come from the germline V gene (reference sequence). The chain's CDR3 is CASSLLHTQYF. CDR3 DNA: TGTGCCAGCAGTTTACTCCATACGCAGTATTTT.

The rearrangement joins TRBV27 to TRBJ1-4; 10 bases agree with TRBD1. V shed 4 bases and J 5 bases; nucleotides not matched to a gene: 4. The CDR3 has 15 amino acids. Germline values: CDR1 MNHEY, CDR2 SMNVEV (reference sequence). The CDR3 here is CASSSPGQGNEKLFF. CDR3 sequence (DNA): TGTGCCAGCAGTTCTCCGGGACAGGGGAATGAAAAACTGTTTTTT.

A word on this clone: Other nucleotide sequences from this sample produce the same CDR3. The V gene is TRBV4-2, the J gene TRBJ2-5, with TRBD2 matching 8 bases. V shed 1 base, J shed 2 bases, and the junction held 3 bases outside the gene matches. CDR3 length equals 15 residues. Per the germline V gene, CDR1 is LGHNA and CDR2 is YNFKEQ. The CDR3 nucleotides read TGTGCCAGCAGCCAAGCGGCTAGCGGGCAAGAGACCCAGTACTTC. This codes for CASSQAASGQETQYF.

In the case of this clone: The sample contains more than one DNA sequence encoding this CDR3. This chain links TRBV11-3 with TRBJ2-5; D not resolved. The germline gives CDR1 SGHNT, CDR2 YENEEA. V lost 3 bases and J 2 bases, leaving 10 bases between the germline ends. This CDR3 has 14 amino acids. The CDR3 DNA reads TGTGCCAGCAGCTTGCCGGGTGCTCAAGAGACCCAGTACTTC. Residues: CASSLPGAQETQYF.

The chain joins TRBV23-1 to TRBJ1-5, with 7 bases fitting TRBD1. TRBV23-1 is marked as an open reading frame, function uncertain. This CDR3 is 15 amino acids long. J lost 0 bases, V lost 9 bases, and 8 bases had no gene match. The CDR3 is CASLQGLHSNQPQHF. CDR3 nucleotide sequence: TGCGCCAGTTTACAGGGGCTCCATAGCAATCAGCCCCAGCATTTT.

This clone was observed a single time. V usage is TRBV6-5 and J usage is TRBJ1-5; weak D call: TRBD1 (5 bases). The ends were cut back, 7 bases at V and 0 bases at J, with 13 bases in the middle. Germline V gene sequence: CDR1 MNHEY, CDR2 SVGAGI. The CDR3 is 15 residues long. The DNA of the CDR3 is TGTGCCAGCACCCAAAACAGGTTTAGCAATCAGCCCCAGCATTTT. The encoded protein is CASTQNRFSNQPQHF.

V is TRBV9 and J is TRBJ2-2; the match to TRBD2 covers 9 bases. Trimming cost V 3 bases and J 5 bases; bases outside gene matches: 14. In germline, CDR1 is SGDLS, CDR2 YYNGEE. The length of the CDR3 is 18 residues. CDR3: CASSDPEVAGVWTGELFF. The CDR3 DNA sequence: TGTGCCAGCAGCGACCCCGAAGTAGCGGGGGTCTGGACCGGGGAGCTGTTTTTT.

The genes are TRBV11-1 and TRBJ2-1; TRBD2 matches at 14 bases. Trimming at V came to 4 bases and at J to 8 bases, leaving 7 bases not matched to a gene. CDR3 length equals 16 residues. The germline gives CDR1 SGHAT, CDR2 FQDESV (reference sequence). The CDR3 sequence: CASSYGLAGGSDEQFF. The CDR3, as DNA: TGTGCCAGCAGCTACGGACTAGCGGGGGGCTCCGATGAGCAGTTCTTC.

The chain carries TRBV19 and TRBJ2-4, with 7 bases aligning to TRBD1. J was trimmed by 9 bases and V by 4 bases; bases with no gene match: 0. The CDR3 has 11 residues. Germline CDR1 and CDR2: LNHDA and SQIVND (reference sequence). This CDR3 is CASSRQGIQYF. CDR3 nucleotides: TGTGCCAGTAGTAGACAGGGCATTCAGTACTTC.

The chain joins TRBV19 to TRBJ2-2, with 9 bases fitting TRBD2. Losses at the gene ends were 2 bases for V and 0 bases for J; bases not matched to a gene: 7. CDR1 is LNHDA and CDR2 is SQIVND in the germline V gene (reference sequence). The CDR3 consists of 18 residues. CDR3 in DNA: TGTGCCAGTAGTATAAAAGTGGCGGGGGGGCCGAACACCGGGGAGCTGTTTTTT. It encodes CASSIKVAGGPNTGELFF.

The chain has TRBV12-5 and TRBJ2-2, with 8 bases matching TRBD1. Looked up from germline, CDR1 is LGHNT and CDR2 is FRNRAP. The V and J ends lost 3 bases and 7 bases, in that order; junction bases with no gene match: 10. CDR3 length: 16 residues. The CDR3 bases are TGTGCTAGTGGTTTCGCGATGACAGGGGCCGGCGGGGAGCTGTTTTTT. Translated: CASGFAMTGAGGELFF.

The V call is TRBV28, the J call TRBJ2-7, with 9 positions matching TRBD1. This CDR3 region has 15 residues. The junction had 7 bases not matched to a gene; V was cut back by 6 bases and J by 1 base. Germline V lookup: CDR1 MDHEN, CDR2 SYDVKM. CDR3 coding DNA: TGTGCCAGCAGCACTCCGGGACAGGGATCCTACGAGCAGTACTTC. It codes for CASSTPGQGSYEQYF.

The chain's CDR3 is CASSYEQGGYNEQFF. The CDR3 nucleotides are TGTGCCAGCAGTTACGAGCAGGGGGGATACAATGAGCAGTTCTTC. This chain uses TRBV6-5 with TRBJ2-1; a possible D gene is TRBD1 (7 bases). The CDR3 is 15 amino acids. Trimming shortened V by 2 bases and J by 4 bases, and 12 bases separated the two germline ends. Germline V gene data show CDR1 as MNHEY and CDR2 as SVGAGI.

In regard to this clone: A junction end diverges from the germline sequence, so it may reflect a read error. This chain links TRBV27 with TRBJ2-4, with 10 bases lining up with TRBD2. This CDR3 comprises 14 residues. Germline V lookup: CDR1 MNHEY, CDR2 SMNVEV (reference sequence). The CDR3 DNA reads TGTGCCAGCAGTCCCGGGGATAGCGGGGGGCAGTCCTTTTTC. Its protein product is CASSPGDSGGQSFF.

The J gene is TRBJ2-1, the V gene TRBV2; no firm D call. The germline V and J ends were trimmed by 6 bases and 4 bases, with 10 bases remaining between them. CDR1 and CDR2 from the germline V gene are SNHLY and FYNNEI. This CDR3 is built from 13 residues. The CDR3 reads CASSRELYNEQFF. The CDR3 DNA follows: TGTGCCAGCAGCCGAGAGCTTTACAATGAGCAGTTCTTC.

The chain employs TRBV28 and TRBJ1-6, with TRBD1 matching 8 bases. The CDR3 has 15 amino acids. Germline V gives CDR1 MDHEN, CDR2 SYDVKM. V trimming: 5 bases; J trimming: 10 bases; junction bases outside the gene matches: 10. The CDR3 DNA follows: TGTGCCAGCAGTCCGTCGACAGGGGTACAATCACCCCTCCACTTT. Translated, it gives CASSPSTGVQSPLHF.